This T cell receptor (beta chain) originates from a study of cytomegalovirus exposure and HLA in healthy donors. The V and J ends lost 6 bases and 6 bases, in that order; junction bases with no gene match: 5. Germline loops: CDR1 SQVTM, CDR2 ANQGSEA. This CDR3 is built from 12 residues. The PCR ran on 60 Vbeta and 13 Jbeta primers. Some clones are missing from TCRdb's copy, which holds only in-frame ones; the method was immunoSEQ multiplex PCR. Of some 100,000 clones listed, 65% to 80% are singletons. V and J are TRBV29-1 and TRBJ2-1; 7 nucleotides agree with TRBD1. The sequence was collected from a man aged 45 to 65 in good health and CMV-seronegative. Sequencing was done on a sample of PBMCs. The CDR3 sequence is CSVCRDSNEQFF. The CDR3 region has the DNA TGCAGCGTCTGCCGGGACAGCAATGAGCAGTTCTTC.